This T cell receptor beta chain was obtained from a study of T cell repertoires in cytomegalovirus infection. Study at large: Carrying CMV and the relevant HLA type showed in public TCR beta signatures.

This CDR3 comprises 14 residues. Germline V gene data show CDR1 as SEHNR and CDR2 as FQNEAQ (reference sequence). Trimming removed 1 base at V and 3 bases at J, with 10 bases between. TCRdb reprocessed the reads via MiXCR and lists one record per CDR3 protein. Of some 180,000 distinct CDR3 sequences listed, 15% to 20% are singletons. This rearrangement joins TRBV7-9 to TRBJ2-7, with D tentatively TRBD1 (5 bases). Sequencing was carried out using CD8+ T cells from PBMCs. The clonotype originates from a human donor in good health (CMV status not recorded). Some clones in this sample may be carry-over from other donors' samples. The CDR3 DNA reads as TGTGCCAGCAGCTTAGAGGGGCAGGGCTACGAGCAGTACTTC. Residues: CASSLEGQGYEQYF.